The rows below give T cell receptor beta chains drawn from one sample of a study of vaccination effects on CD4 cells after COVID-19. Some clones are missing from TCRdb's copy, which holds only in-frame ones; the method was immunoSEQ multiplex PCR. The sample contains approximately 30,000 clones, roughly 73% of which appear only once. Which antigens these TCRs recognize remains unknown. The sample in question was CD4+ T cells from PBMCs cultured with HCoV-NL63 spike peptides, obtained before COVID-19 vaccination. These receptors all stem from a human donor who received a COVID-19 vaccine. CDR3s include the opening cysteine and the closing phenylalanine or tryptophan. The order of the fields is J gene, D gene, V gene, clone size, CDR3 DNA, CDR3 protein. D genes are given only for firm matches. Clone size is stated in some rows and not others, as once, few, many or a class when expanded.

J gene: TRBJ2-6
D gene: -
V gene: TRBV5-4
clone size: -
CDR3 DNA: TGTGCCAGCAGAGACAGGAACTCTGGGGCCAACGTCCTGACTTTC
CDR3 protein: CASRDRNSGANVLTF

J gene: TRBJ1-4
D gene: TRBD1
V gene: TRBV3-1/TRBV3-2
clone size: -
CDR3 DNA: TGTGCCAGCACCAGGGGGGGGAATGAAAAACTGTTTTTT
CDR3 protein: CASTRGGNEKLFF

J gene: TRBJ1-5
D gene: -
V gene: TRBV5-1
clone size: -
CDR3 DNA: TGCGCCAGCAGCTTGGCAGGGGTGGGTCAGCCCCAGCATTTT
CDR3 protein: CASSLAGVGQPQHF

J gene: TRBJ1-4
D gene: -
V gene: TRBV7-9
clone size: few
CDR3 DNA: TGTGCCAGCAGCTTAGCCCGGGGAGCTGATAATGAAAAACTGTTTTTT
CDR3 protein: CASSLARGADNEKLFF

J gene: TRBJ1-1
D gene: -
V gene: TRBV10-3
clone size: once
CDR3 DNA: TGTGCCATCAGTGTTACAGGGATGGTAACTGAAGCTTTCTTT
CDR3 protein: CAISVTGMVTEAFF

J gene: TRBJ2-5
D gene: -
V gene: TRBV3-1/TRBV3-2
clone size: -
CDR3 DNA: TGTGCCAGCAGCCAAGATCGGCTACGAGAGACCCAGTACTTC
CDR3 protein: CASSQDRLRETQYF

J gene: TRBJ2-7
D gene: -
V gene: TRBV27
clone size: -
CDR3 DNA: TGTGCCAGCAGTTTAAAGGTCTCCTACGAGCAGTACTTC
CDR3 protein: CASSLKVSYEQYF

J gene: TRBJ2-2
D gene: -
V gene: TRBV29-1
clone size: -
CDR3 DNA: TGCAGCGTTGAAGACTACTTCGCGAACACCGGGGAGCTGTTTTTT
CDR3 protein: CSVEDYFANTGELFF

J gene: TRBJ2-3
D gene: TRBD2
V gene: TRBV12-5
clone size: -
CDR3 DNA: TGTGCTAGTGGTTTGGGCGGGGGGGGGACCACAGATACGCAGTATTTT
CDR3 protein: CASGLGGGGTTDTQYF

J gene: TRBJ1-2
D gene: -
V gene: TRBV11-3
clone size: -
CDR3 DNA: TGTGCCAGCAGCTTAGAAATGTCGGCAGACTATGGCTACACCTTC
CDR3 protein: CASSLEMSADYGYTF

J gene: TRBJ2-1
D gene: -
V gene: TRBV10-3
clone size: -
CDR3 DNA: TGTGCCATCAGAGCTAGCGCTAGCTCCTACAATGAGCAGTTCTTC
CDR3 protein: CAIRASASSYNEQFF

J gene: TRBJ1-6
D gene: -
V gene: TRBV5-8
clone size: few
CDR3 DNA: TGTGCCAGCAGCTTGCGGGGAACCTATAATTCACCCCTCCACTTT
CDR3 protein: CASSLRGTYNSPLHF

J gene: TRBJ2-5
D gene: -
V gene: TRBV5-1
clone size: -
CDR3 DNA: TGCGCCAGCAGCTCGGGGGACGGCCAAGAGACCCAGTACTTC
CDR3 protein: CASSSGDGQETQYF

J gene: TRBJ1-1
D gene: -
V gene: TRBV29-1
clone size: -
CDR3 DNA: TGCAGCGTTGAAAGGCAGACCTATGAAGCTTTCTTT
CDR3 protein: CSVERQTYEAFF

J gene: TRBJ2-1
D gene: TRBD2
V gene: TRBV10-3
clone size: once
CDR3 DNA: TGTGCCATTAGCGGGAGCTTCGATGAGCAGTTCTTC
CDR3 protein: CAISGSFDEQFF

J gene: TRBJ2-7
D gene: -
V gene: TRBV6-1
clone size: -
CDR3 DNA: TGTGCCAGCAGCAACCAACTAGCTGGCGAGCAGTACTTC
CDR3 protein: CASSNQLAGEQYF

J gene: TRBJ2-3
D gene: -
V gene: TRBV5-8
clone size: -
CDR3 DNA: TGTGCCGGGGGCGAAAGGCATACGCAGTATTTT
CDR3 protein: CAGGERHTQYF

J gene: TRBJ2-7
D gene: TRBD1
V gene: TRBV7-9
clone size: -
CDR3 DNA: TGTGCCAGCAGCCGCGGGACAGGGGGGGAGCAGTACTTC
CDR3 protein: CASSRGTGGEQYF

J gene: TRBJ2-2
D gene: -
V gene: TRBV19
clone size: -
CDR3 DNA: TGTGCCAGTAGTCCCACGGACAGAGTAGCCGGGGAGCTGTTTTTT
CDR3 protein: CASSPTDRVAGELFF

J gene: TRBJ2-1
D gene: -
V gene: TRBV4-1
clone size: -
CDR3 DNA: TGCGCCAGCAGCCTTTTAATCAGCTACAATGAGCAGTTCTTC
CDR3 protein: CASSLLISYNEQFF

J gene: TRBJ1-1
D gene: -
V gene: TRBV12-3/TRBV12-4
clone size: once
CDR3 DNA: TGTGCCAGCAGCAGGGGCTTTGAAGCTTTCTTT
CDR3 protein: CASSRGFEAFF

J gene: TRBJ2-5
D gene: -
V gene: TRBV4-1
clone size: -
CDR3 DNA: TGCGCCAGCAGCCGACCGACGGAAGAGACCCAGTACTTC
CDR3 protein: CASSRPTEETQYF

J gene: TRBJ1-3
D gene: -
V gene: TRBV5-1
clone size: -
CDR3 DNA: TGCGCCAGCAGCTTGGGGCAGGGAGTAGGAAACACCATATATTTT
CDR3 protein: CASSLGQGVGNTIYF

J gene: TRBJ1-2
D gene: -
V gene: TRBV6-5
clone size: once
CDR3 DNA: TGTGCCAGCAGTTACGGGGGGAACTATGGCTACACCTTC
CDR3 protein: CASSYGGNYGYTF

J gene: TRBJ2-3
D gene: -
V gene: TRBV19
clone size: -
CDR3 DNA: TGTGCCAGTAGTATAGATAAATGGGATACGCAGTATTTT
CDR3 protein: CASSIDKWDTQYF

J gene: TRBJ1-2
D gene: TRBD1
V gene: TRBV4-3
clone size: -
CDR3 DNA: TGCGCCAGCAGCTACCGGACAGGGGGCGACTATGGCTACACCTTC
CDR3 protein: CASSYRTGGDYGYTF

J gene: TRBJ1-6
D gene: TRBD1
V gene: TRBV2
clone size: few
CDR3 DNA: TGTGCCAGCAGTGGACAGGGGGCTTCCTATAATTCACCCCTCCACTTT
CDR3 protein: CASSGQGASYNSPLHF

J gene: TRBJ1-5
D gene: TRBD1
V gene: TRBV19
clone size: few
CDR3 DNA: TGTGCCAGTAGTCCTCCCGGACAGGGACGCAATCAGCCCCAGCATTTT
CDR3 protein: CASSPPGQGRNQPQHF

J gene: TRBJ1-5
D gene: -
V gene: TRBV7-9
clone size: -
CDR3 DNA: TGTGCCAGCAGCTTACAGGGAACCAATCAGCCCCAGCATTTT
CDR3 protein: CASSLQGTNQPQHF

J gene: TRBJ2-7
D gene: TRBD2
V gene: TRBV27
clone size: -
CDR3 DNA: TGTGCCAGCACCCCCCGGGGGGACTCCTACGAGCAGTACTTC
CDR3 protein: CASTPRGDSYEQYF

J gene: TRBJ1-1
D gene: -
V gene: TRBV20-1
clone size: -
CDR3 DNA: TGCAGTGTGGGGTACAATGAAGCTTTCTTT
CDR3 protein: CSVGYNEAFF

J gene: TRBJ1-3
D gene: -
V gene: TRBV6-5
clone size: -
CDR3 DNA: TGTGCCAGCAGTAGGCCGGGGAGGGATGGGACCATATATTTT
CDR3 protein: CASSRPGRDGTIYF

J gene: TRBJ1-5
D gene: -
V gene: TRBV7-2
clone size: -
CDR3 DNA: TGTGCCAGCAGCTTATGGGGCAGGGGCGAAGGCAATCAGCCCCAGCATTTT
CDR3 protein: CASSLWGRGEGNQPQHF

J gene: TRBJ1-2
D gene: -
V gene: TRBV28
clone size: -
CDR3 DNA: TGTGCCAGCACCCAGAGGGGACGCTACACCTTC
CDR3 protein: CASTQRGRYTF

J gene: TRBJ2-1
D gene: TRBD2
V gene: TRBV9
clone size: -
CDR3 DNA: TGTGCCAGCAGCGTAGATGAGACTAGCGGGTCCCCCTCCTACAATGAGCAGTTCTTC
CDR3 protein: CASSVDETSGSPSYNEQFF

J gene: TRBJ2-7
D gene: -
V gene: TRBV18
clone size: -
CDR3 DNA: TGTGCCAGCTCACCGGGCTCTAGGGAGCAGTACTTC
CDR3 protein: CASSPGSREQYF

J gene: TRBJ2-1
D gene: TRBD2
V gene: TRBV9
clone size: -
CDR3 DNA: TGTGCCAGCCAGCGGGAGGGATACTACAATGAGCAGTTCTTC
CDR3 protein: CASQREGYYNEQFF

J gene: TRBJ2-1
D gene: TRBD1
V gene: TRBV6-6
clone size: -
CDR3 DNA: TGTGCCAGCAGACCGGGACAGGCCGCCTACAATGAGCAGTTCTTC
CDR3 protein: CASRPGQAAYNEQFF

J gene: TRBJ2-6
D gene: -
V gene: TRBV7-8
clone size: -
CDR3 DNA: TGTGCCAGCAGCGTACAAGGGTACACTAGCCCCGGGGCCAACGTCCTGACTTTC
CDR3 protein: CASSVQGYTSPGANVLTF

J gene: TRBJ2-3
D gene: -
V gene: TRBV21-1
clone size: -
CDR3 DNA: TGTGCCAGCAGCAACCGGGGAGATACGCAGTATTTT
CDR3 protein: CASSNRGDTQYF

J gene: TRBJ2-5
D gene: TRBD1
V gene: TRBV2
clone size: -
CDR3 DNA: TGTGCCAGCGAGAGGGACAGGGACGGAGGGACCCAGTACTTC
CDR3 protein: CASERDRDGGTQYF

J gene: TRBJ1-1
D gene: -
V gene: TRBV5-1
clone size: -
CDR3 DNA: TGCGCCAGCAGCTTTTCTTGGGACACCAACACTGAAGCTTTCTTT
CDR3 protein: CASSFSWDTNTEAFF

J gene: TRBJ2-7
D gene: -
V gene: TRBV2
clone size: -
CDR3 DNA: TGTGCCAGCGGCGCCTACGAGCAGTACTTC
CDR3 protein: CASGAYEQYF

J gene: TRBJ1-1
D gene: -
V gene: TRBV28
clone size: -
CDR3 DNA: TGTGCCAGCAGTCTCGGGACTGCGAACACTGAAGCTTTCTTT
CDR3 protein: CASSLGTANTEAFF

J gene: TRBJ2-1
D gene: TRBD2
V gene: TRBV7-2
clone size: -
CDR3 DNA: TGTGCCAGCAGCGTCCTAGGGCCTAGCGGGGGTGTCTATGAGCAGTTCTTC
CDR3 protein: CASSVLGPSGGVYEQFF